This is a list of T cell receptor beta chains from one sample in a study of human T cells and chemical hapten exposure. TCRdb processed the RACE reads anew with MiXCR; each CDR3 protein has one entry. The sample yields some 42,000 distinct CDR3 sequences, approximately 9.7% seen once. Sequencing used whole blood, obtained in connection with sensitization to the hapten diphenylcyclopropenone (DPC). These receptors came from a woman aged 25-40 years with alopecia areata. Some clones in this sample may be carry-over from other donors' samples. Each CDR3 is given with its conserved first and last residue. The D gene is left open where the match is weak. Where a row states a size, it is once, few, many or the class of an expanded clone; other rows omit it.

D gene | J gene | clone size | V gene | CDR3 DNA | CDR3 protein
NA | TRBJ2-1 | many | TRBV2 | TGTGCCAGCATCGAAAGAGGTTACAATGAGCAGTTCTTC | CASIERGYNEQFF
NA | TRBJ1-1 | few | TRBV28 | TGTGCCAGCATCGGCAGCCTGAACACTGAAGCTTTCTTT | CASIGSLNTEAFF
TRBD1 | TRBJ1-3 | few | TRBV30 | TGTGCCTGGAGTGTGACAGGGACTACTGGAAACACCATATATTTT | CAWSVTGTTGNTIYF
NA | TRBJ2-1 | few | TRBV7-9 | TGTGCCAGCAGCTTAGTTTCTGAAGAGCAGTTCTTC | CASSLVSEEQFF
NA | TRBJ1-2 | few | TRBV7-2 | TGTGCCAGCAGTAATGGGGAGGGGGAGATTGATGGCTACACCTTC | CASSNGEGEIDGYTF
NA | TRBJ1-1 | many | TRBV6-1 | TGTGCCAGCAGGTTTCGGGGAGGTCCTCTTTTGAACACTGAAGCTTTCTTT | CASRFRGGPLLNTEAFF
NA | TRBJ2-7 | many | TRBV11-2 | TGTGCCAGCAGCTCCGGACAGCCCTACGAGCAGTACTTC | CASSSGQPYEQYF
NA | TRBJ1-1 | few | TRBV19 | TGTGCCAGTAGTATAGGTAGGACCCAGAACACTGAAGCTTTCTTT | CASSIGRTQNTEAFF
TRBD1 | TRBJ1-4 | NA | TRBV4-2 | TGTGCCAGCAGCCAAGCAACAGGGGCCCCTAATGAAAAACTGTTTTTT | CASSQATGAPNEKLFF
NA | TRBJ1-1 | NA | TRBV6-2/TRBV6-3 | TGTGCCAGCAGTACCGGAGAGGGGCGGGCTTTCTTT | CASSTGEGRAFF
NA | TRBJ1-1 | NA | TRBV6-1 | TGTGCCAGCAGTGAATGGGTCGGCACTGAAGCTTTCTTT | CASSEWVGTEAFF
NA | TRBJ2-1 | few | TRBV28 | TGTGCCAGCAGTTCCCTCCGATCCTGGGGGTTTAATGAGCAGTTCTTC | CASSSLRSWGFNEQFF
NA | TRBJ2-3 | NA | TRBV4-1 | TGCGCCAGCAACTCGGGCCTTAGCACAGATACGCAGTATTTT | CASNSGLSTDTQYF
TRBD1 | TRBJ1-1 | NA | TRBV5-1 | TGCGCCAGCAGCCAACCAGGGGGCACTGAAGCTTTCTTT | CASSQPGGTEAFF
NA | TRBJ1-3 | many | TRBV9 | TGTGCCAGCAGCGACGACAGTAGGACCATATATTTT | CASSDDSRTIYF
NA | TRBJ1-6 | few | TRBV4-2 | TGTGCCAGCAGCCACCCACTTGGGGGGTCCGATAATTCACCCCTCCACTTT | CASSHPLGGSDNSPLHF
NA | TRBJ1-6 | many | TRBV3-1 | TGTGCCAGCAGCCAGGGGGCGAGTTCACCCCTCCACTTT | CASSQGASSPLHF
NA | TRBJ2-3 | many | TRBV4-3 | TGCGCCAGCAGCCACCTGGAGGGGGGGACCACAGATACGCAGTATTTT | CASSHLEGGTTDTQYF
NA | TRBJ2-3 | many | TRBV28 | TGTGCCAGCAGTTTGGGGGTTCGCACAGATACGCAGTATTTT | CASSLGVRTDTQYF
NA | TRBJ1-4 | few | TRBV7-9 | TGTGCCAGCAGCTTAGGGCTTCAATCAACTAATGAAAAACTGTTTTTT | CASSLGLQSTNEKLFF
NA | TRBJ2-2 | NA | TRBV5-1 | TGCGCCAGCAGCTTGGAATCCCCGGGGAGCAACACCGGGGAGCTGTTTTTT | CASSLESPGSNTGELFF
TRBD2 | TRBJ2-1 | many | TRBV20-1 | TGCAGTGCTAGAGTCGAGCGGGGAAACTACGGGGCCAATGAGCAGTTCTTC | CSARVERGNYGANEQFF
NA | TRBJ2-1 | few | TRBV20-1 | TGCAGTGCTAGAGATAGGCGACTACATTCCTACAATGAGCAGTTCTTC | CSARDRRLHSYNEQFF
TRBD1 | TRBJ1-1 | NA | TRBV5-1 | TGCGCCAGCAGCTCGGGGACAGGCATGAACACTGAAGCTTTCTTT | CASSSGTGMNTEAFF
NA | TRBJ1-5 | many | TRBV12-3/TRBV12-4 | TGTGCCAGCAGTTTGAGGGAGGGCCTCAATCAGCCCCAGCATTTT | CASSLREGLNQPQHF
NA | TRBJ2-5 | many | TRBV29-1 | TGCAGCGTTGGAGGTTTTAGTCCCATTCAAGAGACCCAGTACTTC | CSVGGFSPIQETQYF
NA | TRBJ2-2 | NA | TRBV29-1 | TGCAGCGTCCGGGAACCAGGCGGGGAGCTGTTTTTT | CSVREPGGELFF
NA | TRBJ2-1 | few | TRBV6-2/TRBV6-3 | TGTGCCAGCAGCAGGGTCGATAGGCAGTTCTTC | CASSRVDRQFF
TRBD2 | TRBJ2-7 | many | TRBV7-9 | TGTGCCAGCAGCTTACCTGCGGGGGGCAACTACGAGCAGTACTTC | CASSLPAGGNYEQYF
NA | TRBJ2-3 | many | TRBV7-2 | TGTGCCAGCAGAACCACTTATTTCACAGATACGCAGTATTTT | CASRTTYFTDTQYF
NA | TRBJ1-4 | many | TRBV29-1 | TGCAGCGTTGTGACATCAACTAATGAAAAACTGTTTTTT | CSVVTSTNEKLFF
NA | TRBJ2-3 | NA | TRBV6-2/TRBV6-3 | TGTGCCAGCAGTGGAACCCTAGCTTTCACAGATACGCAGTATTTT | CASSGTLAFTDTQYF
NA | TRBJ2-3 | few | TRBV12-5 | TGTGCTAGTGGTTTGAGTCCGTACTCCACGCAGTATTTT | CASGLSPYSTQYF
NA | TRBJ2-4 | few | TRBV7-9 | TGTGCCAGCAGCTTATCCGGGCTTCAAAACATTCAGTACTTC | CASSLSGLQNIQYF
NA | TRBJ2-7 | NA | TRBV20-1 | TGCAGTTTGATTCCAATCGGCAGGGGAAATTACGAGCAGTACTTC | CSLIPIGRGNYEQYF
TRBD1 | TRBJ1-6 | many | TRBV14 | TGTGCCAGCAGCCAGACAGGGGGCGGTTCACCCCTCCACTTT | CASSQTGGGSPLHF